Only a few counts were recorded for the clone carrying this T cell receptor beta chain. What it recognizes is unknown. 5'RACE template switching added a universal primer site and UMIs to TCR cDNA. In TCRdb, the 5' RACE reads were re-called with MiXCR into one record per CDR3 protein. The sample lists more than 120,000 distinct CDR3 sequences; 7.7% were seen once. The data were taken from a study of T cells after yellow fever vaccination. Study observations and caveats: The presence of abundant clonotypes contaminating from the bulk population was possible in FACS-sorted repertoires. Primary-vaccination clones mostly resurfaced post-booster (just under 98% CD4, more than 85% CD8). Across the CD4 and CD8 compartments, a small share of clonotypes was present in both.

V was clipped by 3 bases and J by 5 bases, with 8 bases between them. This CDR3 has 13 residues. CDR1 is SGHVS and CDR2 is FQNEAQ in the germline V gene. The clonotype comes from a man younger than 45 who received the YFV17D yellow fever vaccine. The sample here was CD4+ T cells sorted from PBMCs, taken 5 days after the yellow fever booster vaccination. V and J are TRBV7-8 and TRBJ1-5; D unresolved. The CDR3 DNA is TGTGCCAGCAGCTTCAGACTGGATCAGCCCCAGCATTTT. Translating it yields CASSFRLDQPQHF.